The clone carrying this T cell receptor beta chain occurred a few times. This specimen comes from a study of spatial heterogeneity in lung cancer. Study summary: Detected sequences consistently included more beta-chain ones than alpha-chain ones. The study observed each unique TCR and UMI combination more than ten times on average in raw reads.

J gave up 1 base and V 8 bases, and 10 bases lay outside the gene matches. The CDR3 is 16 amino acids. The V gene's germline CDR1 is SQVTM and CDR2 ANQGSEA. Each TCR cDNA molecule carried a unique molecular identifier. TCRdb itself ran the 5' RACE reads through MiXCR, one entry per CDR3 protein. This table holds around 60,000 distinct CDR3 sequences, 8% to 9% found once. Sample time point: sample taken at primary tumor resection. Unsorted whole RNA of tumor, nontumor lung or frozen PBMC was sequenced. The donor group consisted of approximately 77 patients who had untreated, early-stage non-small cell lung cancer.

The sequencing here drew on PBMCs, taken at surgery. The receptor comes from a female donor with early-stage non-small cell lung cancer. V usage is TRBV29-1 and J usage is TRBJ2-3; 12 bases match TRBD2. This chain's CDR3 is CSLVLAGGVGTDTQYF. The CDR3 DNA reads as TGCAGCCTCGTCCTAGCGGGAGGGGTCGGCACAGATACGCAGTATTTT.